This T cell receptor beta chain was found in a study of T cell responses to AZD1222 COVID-19 vaccine. CDR3 length equals 15 residues. The ends were cut back, 4 bases at V and 5 bases at J, with 18 bases in the middle. CDR1 and CDR2 (germline): SGDLS, YYNGEE. As to this clone: The antigen is not known.

The assay was immunoSEQ multiplex PCR, and TCRdb's table has in-frame clones only and misses some. The sample holds roughly 44,000 clones; 65% to 85% are singletons and the top ten take 52%. Study observations and caveats: Across spike, vaccine-associated CD4 TCRs were found, dominant at 160-218 and 743-854. Spike-specific TCR breadth and depth grew following two AZD1222 doses. Researchers took repertoire samples only after the peak T cell response had come. Among spike-specific TCRs, nearly half reportedly target unmutated variant regions.

This TCR was recovered from an adult in good health. The chain links TRBV9 to TRBJ2-5, with D possibly TRBD1 on 6 matching bases. The sequenced sample was peripheral blood, obtained on day 0 of AZD1222 vaccination. The CDR3 sequence is CASSPQGIGMETQYF. The CDR3 DNA follows: TGTGCCAGCAGCCCCCAGGGGATAGGCATGGAGACCCAGTACTTC.